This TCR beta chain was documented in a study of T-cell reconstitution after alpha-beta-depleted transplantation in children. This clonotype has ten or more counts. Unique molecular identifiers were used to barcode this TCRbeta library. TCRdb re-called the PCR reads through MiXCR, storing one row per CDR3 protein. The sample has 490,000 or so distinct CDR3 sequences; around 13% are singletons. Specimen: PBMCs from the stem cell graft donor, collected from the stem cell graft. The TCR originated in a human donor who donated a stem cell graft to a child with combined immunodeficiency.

The chain's CDR3 is CASRSGTFTYGYTF. In DNA form, the CDR3 reads TGTGCCAGCAGATCCGGGACATTCACCTATGGCTACACCTTC. The chain carries TRBV12-3 or TRBV12-4 and TRBJ1-2; tentatively, D is TRBD1 (6 bases). CDR3 length: 14 residues. V dropped 6 bases and J dropped 4 bases, with 15 bases sitting between them.